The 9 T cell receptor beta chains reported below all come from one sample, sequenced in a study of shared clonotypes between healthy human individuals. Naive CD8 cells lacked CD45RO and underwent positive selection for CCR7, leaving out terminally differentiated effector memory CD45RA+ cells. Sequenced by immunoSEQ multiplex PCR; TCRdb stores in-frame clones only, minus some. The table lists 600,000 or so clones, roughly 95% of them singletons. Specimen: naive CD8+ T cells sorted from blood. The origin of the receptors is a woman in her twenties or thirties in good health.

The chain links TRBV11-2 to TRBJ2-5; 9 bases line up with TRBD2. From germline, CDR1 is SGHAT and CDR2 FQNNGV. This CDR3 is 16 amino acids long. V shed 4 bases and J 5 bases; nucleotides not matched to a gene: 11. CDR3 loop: CASSSWREGAVETQYF. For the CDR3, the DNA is TGTGCCAGCAGCTCCTGGCGGGAGGGGGCAGTCGAGACCCAGTACTTC.

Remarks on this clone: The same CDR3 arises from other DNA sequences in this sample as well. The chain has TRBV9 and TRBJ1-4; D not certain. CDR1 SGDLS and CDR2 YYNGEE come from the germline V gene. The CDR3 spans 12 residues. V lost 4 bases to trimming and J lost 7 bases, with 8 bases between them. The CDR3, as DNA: TGTGCCAGCAGCAGTGGAGGTGAAAAACTGTTTTTT. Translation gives CASSSGGEKLFF.

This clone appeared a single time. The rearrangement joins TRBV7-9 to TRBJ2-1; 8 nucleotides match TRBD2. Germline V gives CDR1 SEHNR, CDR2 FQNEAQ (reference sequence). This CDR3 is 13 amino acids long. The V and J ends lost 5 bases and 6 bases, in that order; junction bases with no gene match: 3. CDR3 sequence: CASSQGLGNEQFF. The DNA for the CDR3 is TGTGCCAGCAGCCAGGGACTAGGCAATGAGCAGTTCTTC.

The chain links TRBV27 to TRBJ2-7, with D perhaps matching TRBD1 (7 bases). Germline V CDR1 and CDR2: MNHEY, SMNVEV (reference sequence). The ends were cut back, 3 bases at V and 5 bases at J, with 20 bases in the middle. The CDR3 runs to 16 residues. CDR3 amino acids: CASSLGPGGGVDEQYF. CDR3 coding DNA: TGTGCCAGCAGTTTGGGGCCAGGGGGAGGCGTCGACGAGCAGTACTTC.

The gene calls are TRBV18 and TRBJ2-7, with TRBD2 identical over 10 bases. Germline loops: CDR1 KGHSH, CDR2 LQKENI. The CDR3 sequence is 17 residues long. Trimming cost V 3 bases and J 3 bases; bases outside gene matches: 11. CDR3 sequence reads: CASSPRGAGGPGYEQYF. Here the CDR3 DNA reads TGTGCCAGCTCACCTAGGGGAGCGGGAGGGCCCGGCTACGAGCAGTACTTC.

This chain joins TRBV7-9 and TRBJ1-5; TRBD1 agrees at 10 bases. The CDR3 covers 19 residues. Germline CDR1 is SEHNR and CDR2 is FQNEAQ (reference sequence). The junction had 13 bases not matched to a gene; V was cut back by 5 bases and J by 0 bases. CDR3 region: CASSIMWDRGDDSNQPQHF. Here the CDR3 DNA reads TGTGCCAGCAGCATTATGTGGGACAGGGGAGATGATAGCAATCAGCCCCAGCATTTT.

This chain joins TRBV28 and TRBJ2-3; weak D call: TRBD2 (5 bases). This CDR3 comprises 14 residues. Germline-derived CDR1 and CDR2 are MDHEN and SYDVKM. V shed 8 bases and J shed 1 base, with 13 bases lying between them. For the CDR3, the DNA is TGTGCCAGCCGCCGGGAAGGAGGCACAGATACGCAGTATTTT. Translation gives CASRREGGTDTQYF.

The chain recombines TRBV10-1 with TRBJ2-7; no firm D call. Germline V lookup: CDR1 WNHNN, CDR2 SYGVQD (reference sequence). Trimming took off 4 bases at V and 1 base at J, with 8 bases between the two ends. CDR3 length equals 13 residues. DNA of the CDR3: TGCGCCAGCAGTGTGGGCAGGTCCTACGAGCAGTACTTC. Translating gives CASSVGRSYEQYF.

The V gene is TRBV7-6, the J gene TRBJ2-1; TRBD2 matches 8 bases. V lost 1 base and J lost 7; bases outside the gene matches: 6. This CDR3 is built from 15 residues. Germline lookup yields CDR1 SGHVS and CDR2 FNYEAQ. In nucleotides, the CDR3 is TGTGCCAGCAGCTTAGAAGCGGGAGAATGGAATGAGCAGTTCTTC. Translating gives CASSLEAGEWNEQFF. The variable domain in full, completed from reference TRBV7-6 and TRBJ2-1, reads GAGVSQSPRYKVTKRGQDVALRCDPISGHVSLYWYRQALGQGPEFLTYFNYEAQQDKSGLPNDRFSAERPEGSISTLTIQRTEQRDSAMYRCASSLEAGEWNEQFFGPGTRLTVL.